Listed below are T cell receptor beta chains from one sample, sequenced in a study of CD8 T cells in ankylosing spondylitis. In TCRdb, the 5' RACE reads were re-called with MiXCR into one record per CDR3 protein. The top ten clones hold roughly 4.9% of a sample with about 210,000 distinct CDR3 sequences, around 8% of them seen once. The sample comprised blood, either unsorted or a sorted T cell fraction (not recorded which). These receptors were collected from a female donor with ankylosing spondylitis or in good health (not recorded which). The CDR3 runs from the conserved cysteine through the conserved F or W. Fields, in order: CDR3 DNA, CDR3 protein, V gene, D gene, clone size, J gene. The D gene is left open where the match is weak. Some rows have no size entry. The others give once, few or many, or a class for an expanded clone.

TGTGCCAGCAGCGCGGGTGTAACGGGCGGGGAGCTGTTTTTT CASSAGVTGGELFF TRBV9 . many TRBJ2-2
TGTGCCCGCCCACGCAATACCATCTACGAGCAGTACTTC CARPRNTIYEQYF TRBV12-3/TRBV12-4 . . TRBJ2-7
TGTGCCAGCAGCCGACTTCCCGGGACTAGCGATCCCTCCTACAATGAGCAGTTCTTC CASSRLPGTSDPSYNEQFF TRBV11-2 TRBD2 many TRBJ2-1
TGCAGTGCCCCTACTAGCGGGTACTACGAGCAGTACTTC CSAPTSGYYEQYF TRBV20-1 TRBD2 many TRBJ2-7
TGTGCCAACAGCTTAGGTTCCGCAGATACGCAGTATTTT CANSLGSADTQYF TRBV7-9 . . TRBJ2-3
TGCGCCAGCAGCCAAGGTCTCGGGAGGGCCGGAGATACGCAGTATTTT CASSQGLGRAGDTQYF TRBV4-3 TRBD2 many TRBJ2-3
TGCAGCGTTGAAGATCGACTAGCGCGCGAGCAGTACTTC CSVEDRLAREQYF TRBV29-1 TRBD2 . TRBJ2-7
TGTGCCACCAGTGATTTAGGGACTACTAACACCGGGGAGCTGTTTTTT CATSDLGTTNTGELFF TRBV24-1 TRBD2 many TRBJ2-2
TGTGCCAGCAGCCAGGGCCCCTCTGGAAACACCATATATTTT CASSQGPSGNTIYF TRBV3-1 . many TRBJ1-3
TGTGCCAGCAGCCTGACAGTTAACGGAAACACCATATATTTT CASSLTVNGNTIYF TRBV9 . many TRBJ1-3
TGTGCCAGTACCCCGGACTCTTCTAGCACAGATACGCAGTATTTT CASTPDSSSTDTQYF TRBV19 . many TRBJ2-3
TGTGCCAGCAGTTTTGAGGACAGGGGCTACGAGCAGTACTTC CASSFEDRGYEQYF TRBV28 TRBD1 many TRBJ2-7
TGTGCCAGCAGCTCCCCCCCGGACAGGGTGGACACCGGGGAGCTGTTTTTT CASSSPPDRVDTGELFF TRBV7-9 TRBD1 few TRBJ2-2
TGTGCCAGCTCACCGGGCCCCGACAGCTATAGCAATCAGCCCCAGCATTTT CASSPGPDSYSNQPQHF TRBV18 . many TRBJ1-5
TGTGCCAGCAGTCCCCCAGCGGGAGGGTCGGAGACCCAGTACTTC CASSPPAGGSETQYF TRBV6-1 TRBD2 many TRBJ2-5
TGTGCCTGGAGTCGGGACAGGGGAACAGATACGCAGTATTTT CAWSRDRGTDTQYF TRBV30 TRBD1 . TRBJ2-3
TGTGCCAGCAGCCCGACAGGGGACTATGGCTACACCTTC CASSPTGDYGYTF TRBV12-3/TRBV12-4 TRBD1 many TRBJ1-2
TGTGCCAGCCCCCGATGGGGGGCTACAGATACGCAGTATTTT CASPRWGATDTQYF TRBV21-1 . many TRBJ2-3
TGCGCCAGCAGCTTGGAGTTGAACACTGAAGCTTTCTTT CASSLELNTEAFF TRBV5-1 . many TRBJ1-1
TGTGCCAGCTGTGGGGGGGGTAATGAGCAGTTCTTC CASCGGGNEQFF TRBV6-1 TRBD2 many TRBJ2-1
TGTGCCAGCAGCAACGGACTAGCGGGAGGGCCCAACTCCTACAATGAGCAGTTCTTC CASSNGLAGGPNSYNEQFF TRBV5-6 TRBD2 few TRBJ2-1
TGTGCCAGCAGTCTCCGGTTTAATGAGCAGTTCTTC CASSLRFNEQFF TRBV2 . . TRBJ2-1
TGTGCCAGCAGCTTATATGGGGCCGGTGACACTGAAGCTTTCTTT CASSLYGAGDTEAFF TRBV7-6 . . TRBJ1-1
TGTGCCAGCAGCTACCGACAGGGGGTTTACACTGAAGCTTTCTTT CASSYRQGVYTEAFF TRBV7-2 TRBD1 . TRBJ1-1
TGTGCCAGCAGTTTGTCGGCCTCTGGGGCCAACGTCCTGACTTTC CASSLSASGANVLTF TRBV12-3/TRBV12-4 . many TRBJ2-6
TGTGCCAGCAGTTTAGGGTTCCCCACCAATGAGCAGTTCTTC CASSLGFPTNEQFF TRBV12-3/TRBV12-4 . few TRBJ2-1
TGTGCCAGCAGCCGCCCGAACTCGGGACGCACAGATACGCAGTATTTT CASSRPNSGRTDTQYF TRBV5-4 . few TRBJ2-3
TGCAGCGTTGAGCCAACTAGCGCCCAAGAGACCCAGTACTTC CSVEPTSAQETQYF TRBV29-1 TRBD2 many TRBJ2-5
TGCGCCAGCAGCCCGGGGGGACCACAAGAGACCCAGTACTTC CASSPGGPQETQYF TRBV5-1 TRBD2 many TRBJ2-5
TGTGCCAGCAGCCCCTCCCTTGGCAGAAAGAGTCCGAACACTGAAGCTTTCTTT CASSPSLGRKSPNTEAFF TRBV11-1 . many TRBJ1-1
TGTGCCAGCAGTTACTCCGGCAGGGTCGGAGGGTCACCCCTCCACTTT CASSYSGRVGGSPLHF TRBV6-5 . many TRBJ1-6
TGTGCCAGCAGCTTACCCGTGACAGACACTGAAGCTTTCTTT CASSLPVTDTEAFF TRBV7-8 . many TRBJ1-1
TGTGCCAGCAGCTTATACCAGGGAAGCACAGATACGCAGTATTTT CASSLYQGSTDTQYF TRBV7-3 . many TRBJ2-3
TGCAGTGCTAGGTTCGGGGGAGCCCAAGAGACCCAGTACTTC CSARFGGAQETQYF TRBV20-1 . many TRBJ2-5
TGCAGTGCTGTCAATAGGGGGTGGCAGTTCTTC CSAVNRGWQFF TRBV20-1 . many TRBJ2-1
TGTGCCAGCAGCCCTCTAAGGAATACGCAGTATTTT CASSPLRNTQYF TRBV7-2 . few TRBJ2-3
TGCAGTGCTACTTCGGGACTAGGCACAGATACGCAGTATTTT CSATSGLGTDTQYF TRBV20-1 TRBD2 many TRBJ2-3
TGTGCCAGCAGCGCACATCGGACTAGCGTTAGCAATGAGCAGTTCTTC CASSAHRTSVSNEQFF TRBV7-3 TRBD2 many TRBJ2-1
TGTGCCAGCAGCCAAGAAAGGGTCGATACGCAGTATTTT CASSQERVDTQYF TRBV3-1 . many TRBJ2-3
TGTGCCACCAGTGCCCCGGACCCGAACACCGGGGAGCTGTTTTTT CATSAPDPNTGELFF TRBV24-1 . many TRBJ2-2
TGCGCCAGCAGCTTGACTGGGACAGGGAGGAATGAGCAGTTCTTC CASSLTGTGRNEQFF TRBV5-1 TRBD1 many TRBJ2-1
TGTGCCAGCAGCCAAGATGAGGGACAGGGACGTGGCTACACCTTC CASSQDEGQGRGYTF TRBV3-1 TRBD1 many TRBJ1-2
TGTGCCTACAGCGAACAAGAAAAACTGTTTTTT CAYSEQEKLFF TRBV30 . . TRBJ1-4
TGTGCCACCTTTCTTAGGGGATTAACCTACGAGCAGTACTTC CATFLRGLTYEQYF TRBV9 . . TRBJ2-7
TGTGCCAGTTCCGGGACTAGGGGTTACGGTGAGCAGTTCTTC CASSGTRGYGEQFF TRBV19 TRBD2 many TRBJ2-1
TGTGCCAGCAGCCGCGGAGGGCCCGTACAGATCTTC CASSRGGPVQIF TRBV7-9 . many TRBJ2-1
TGTGCCAGCAGCCACCGCACAATAGCGGGAGGGCCCACAGATACGCAGTATTTT CASSHRTIAGGPTDTQYF TRBV3-1 TRBD2 . TRBJ2-3
TGTGCCACCAGTGGGTTAGCGGGAAGACAAGAGACCCAGTACTTC CATSGLAGRQETQYF TRBV24-1 TRBD2 many TRBJ2-5
TGTGCCAGCAGCCCCGGGATACACAATGAGCAGTTCTTC CASSPGIHNEQFF TRBV7-2 . . TRBJ2-1
TGTGCCAGCAGCCCGGGGGAGAACACTGAAGCTTTCTTT CASSPGENTEAFF TRBV5-6 . many TRBJ1-1
TGTGCCAGCAGTGCCCCTGACAGGGGCACCGGGGAGCTGTTTTTT CASSAPDRGTGELFF TRBV12-3/TRBV12-4 TRBD1 many TRBJ2-2
TGTGCCAGCAGCTTAGAAAGGGCAACCGAGCAGTACTTC CASSLERATEQYF TRBV7-6 . . TRBJ2-7
TGCGCCAGCAGCTTGGAAGGCCGAACAGATACGCAGTATTTT CASSLEGRTDTQYF TRBV5-1 . many TRBJ2-3
TGCAGTGCGACCGACAGTTTCACAGATACGCAGTATTTT CSATDSFTDTQYF TRBV20-1 . many TRBJ2-3